The T cell receptor beta chain described here comes from a study of shared clonotypes between healthy human individuals. Study details: CD8 memory received one plate per donor, CD8 naive two, CD4 memory three and CD4 naive three.

As for this clone: The target antigen is unknown.

In the naive CD8 group, cells lacked CD45RO and were positively selected for CCR7, so terminally differentiated effector memory CD45RA+ cells were left out. The input for sorted-subset replicate PCRs was 200 ng DNA, approximately 30,000 T cell genomes. The protocol was immunoSEQ multiplex PCR, while the TCRdb copy is restricted to in-frame clones and leaves out a portion. The sample has 1.5 million to 2.5 million clones, approximately 94% seen once; the top ten hold around 1.2%. Study-level points and caveats: The study found roughly 5% of naive CD4 clonotypes shared across several donors. Clonotypes shared by all four donors outscored non-shared clonotypes in generation probability.

The CDR3 length is 16 residues. With 2 bases removed from V and 5 bases from J, the gap between germline ends came to 19 bases. Germline CDR1 and CDR2: SEHNR and FQNEAQ (reference sequence). The rearrangement uses TRBV7-9 and TRBJ2-7, with D possibly being TRBD2 (6 bases). Sequenced material: naive CD8+ T cells sorted from blood. This TCR derives from a man between 18 and 35 years old in good health. The CDR3 loop is CASSLFGGTPADEQYF. Here the CDR3 DNA reads TGTGCCAGCAGCTTATTCGGAGGGACTCCCGCGGACGAGCAGTACTTC.